This TCR beta chain came from a study of blood T cell repertoires in COVID-19. Study-level background: The study drew acute and convalescent COVID-19 samples from the United States, Italy and Spain. PBMCs, B-cell-depleted T cells, or T cells provided the cDNA or gDNA that made up the material.

Sequencing was performed with immunoSEQ multiplex PCR; in TCRdb, only in-frame clones are kept and a portion is missing. Among 390,000 or so clones listed, roughly nine tenths were seen once. The CDR3 is 18 residues long. Trimming took 0 bases from V and 0 from J, leaving 17 bases between them. Germline CDR1 and CDR2: LGHNA and YNFKEQ. The sequence derives from a man aged 18 to 29 who had recovered from COVID-19. This rearrangement joins TRBV4-2 to TRBJ1-1; maybe TRBD1 (6 bases). The sequenced sample consisted of PBMCs or T cells enriched from blood (not recorded which). CDR3 protein: CASSQDPISTGLNTEAFF. The CDR3 DNA sequence: TGTGCCAGCAGCCAAGATCCAATTTCTACAGGGCTGAACACTGAAGCTTTCTTT.